This paragraph covers one T cell receptor (beta chain) sequence. The record originates from a study of regulatory T cells in long-lasting Graves disease. Stated time point: newly diagnosed GD, antithyroid drugs for less than 3 months. Researchers made the TCR library from RNA that was extracted from PBMCs. Patients came through an endocrinology department, and that department was in Xi'an, China. Sequencing libraries for TCR beta were prepared with iRepertoire HTBI primers and Arm-PCR of CDR3 regions. Using its own MiXCR run on the multiplex PCR reads, TCRdb lists one record per CDR3 protein. Here the sample spans about 540,000 distinct CDR3 sequences, roughly 13% being singletons. Looked up from germline, CDR1 is LNHDA and CDR2 is SQIVND (reference sequence). This CDR3 is 15 amino acids long. V was clipped by 3 bases and J by 2 bases; unmatched bases: 4. Another study also made use of these data, one on T cells in Graves' hyperthyroidism and ophthalmopathy. That study reports: Those with hyperthyroidism were 18 to 65 years old, newly diagnosed, and ill for under 2 months. Any patient presenting with uncontrolled infection, other autoimmune disease, pregnancy or lactation was left out.

The sample here was peripheral blood mononuclear cells (PBMCs), taken at new diagnosis, from a patient treated with antithyroid drugs. The source is a man younger than 45 with Graves disease. The rearrangement uses TRBV19 and TRBJ2-3, with TRBD2 matching 8 bases. CDR3 in amino acids: CASSILRGVTDTQYF. The CDR3 nucleotides read TGTGCCAGTAGTATCCTGCGGGGGGTCACAGATACGCAGTATTTT.